This T cell receptor beta chain was retrieved from a study of cytomegalovirus exposure and HLA in healthy donors. Study-wide results and limits: With later analysis, a missense DCLRE1C variant became linked to TCR beta V- and J-gene trimming. Apart from CMV serostatus, no immune exposure information was available.

As concerns this clone: What it recognizes is unknown.

The donors comprised healthy bone marrow donors. Primers: 60 Vbeta forward and 13 Jbeta reverse. Clones were read by immunoSEQ multiplex PCR, and TCRdb kept only the in-frame ones, dropping some. Of about 110,000 clones in the sample, 65% to 90% were seen once. Sequenced sample: PBMCs. The receptor was derived from a middle-aged man in good health and CMV-seronegative.

The CDR3 is CASSQVDAGEQFF. The CDR3 DNA follows: TGCGCCAGCAGCCAAGTAGACGCGGGTGAGCAGTTCTTC. The V and J genes are TRBV4-3 and TRBJ2-1; tentative D call: TRBD2 (5 bases). CDR3 length equals 13 residues. Germline V CDR1 and CDR2: LGHNA, YSLEER. Trimming shortened V by 1 base and J by 9 bases, and 10 bases separated the two germline ends.